Listed below are T cell receptor beta chains from one sample, sequenced in a study of blood T cells in healthy people across ages. Using its own MiXCR run on the 5' RACE reads, TCRdb lists one record per CDR3 protein. The sample includes approximately 2,000,000 distinct CDR3 sequences, approximately 39% of them seen just once. Material for sequencing was blood. The receptors were gathered from a human donor in good health. Both conserved end residues are part of each CDR3. D genes are given only for firm matches. Only part of the rows carry a size: once, few, many, or a class if the clone is expanded.

V gene,J gene,D gene,clone size,CDR3 DNA,CDR3 protein
TRBV6-2/TRBV6-3,TRBJ1-5,TRBD1,-,TGTGCCAGCAGCCGCGACAGGGTGGTTCAGCCCCAGCATTTT,CASSRDRVVQPQHF
TRBV20-1,TRBJ2-7,-,few,TGCAGTGCTAGAAGGGGCGGGATCTACGAGCAGTACTTC,CSARRGGIYEQYF
TRBV29-1,TRBJ1-2,TRBD1,-,TGCAGCGTCGAACCGAGACAGGGATCCCTTTCCTATGGCTACACCTTC,CSVEPRQGSLSYGYTF
TRBV6-2/TRBV6-3,TRBJ2-1,TRBD1,few,TGTGCCAGCAGTTCCCCTCCAGGGGGCCTAACCCTTGACAATGAGCAGTTCTTC,CASSSPPGGLTLDNEQFF
TRBV20-1,TRBJ1-4,-,-,TGCAGTGCTAGGACACCTGCAACTAATGAAAAACCGTTTTTT,CSARTPATNEKPFF
TRBV7-9,TRBJ2-1,TRBD2,-,TGTGCCAGCACCCAAGGAACCGGGACTAGCGGTGAGCAGTTCTTC,CASTQGTGTSGEQFF
TRBV5-1,TRBJ2-4,-,-,TGCGCCAGCAGCTTGGGGGACTCACGAACCTACGAGCGGTACTTC,CASSLGDSRTYERYF
TRBV2,TRBJ1-6,-,-,TGTACCAGCAGTGAAGAGATTTCACCCCTCCACTTT,CTSSEEISPLHF
TRBV7-2,TRBJ2-3,-,-,TGTGCCAGCAGCCCTATTTGGGGGGGCGGCACAGATACGCAGTATTTT,CASSPIWGGGTDTQYF
TRBV10-3,TRBJ2-7,TRBD2,few,TGTGCCATCAGTGAAGGTAGCGGGGGGAGCTCCTACGAGCAGTACTTC,CAISEGSGGSSYEQYF
TRBV12-5,TRBJ2-1,TRBD2,-,TGTGCTAGTGGGGCTAGCGGTCCCTACAATGAGCAGTTCTTC,CASGASGPYNEQFF
TRBV25-1,TRBJ1-1,-,-,TGTGCCAGCAGTGAATTTAAGGGCGGAAGAGGGACTGAAGCTTTCTTT,CASSEFKGGRGTEAFF
TRBV15,TRBJ1-5,-,-,TGTGCCACCAGCAACCGGGACAAAGCGAGGGATAGCAATCAGCCCCAGCATTTT,CATSNRDKARDSNQPQHF
TRBV5-1,TRBJ2-1,-,-,TGCGCCAGCAGCTTGGACAGAGTGCAGTTCTTC,CASSLDRVQFF
TRBV4-1,TRBJ2-7,-,few,TGCGCCAGCAGCCAAACTGTCCCTAGCTCCTACGAGCAGTACTTC,CASSQTVPSSYEQYF
TRBV20-1,TRBJ2-3,TRBD2,many,TGCAGTGCTAGAGCCCCGACTAGCGGGGAAACAGATACGCAGTATTTT,CSARAPTSGETDTQYF
TRBV3-1,TRBJ2-1,-,many,TGTGCCAGCAGCCAAGGGTATAGGGGTAATGAGCAGTTCTTC,CASSQGYRGNEQFF
TRBV20-1,TRBJ2-3,-,-,TGCAGTGCTACCTCGTCCGAGGGGGGGGGAGATACGCAGTATTTT,CSATSSEGGGDTQYF
TRBV12-3/TRBV12-4,TRBJ1-1,-,-,TGTGCCGGCACGCAGACGGGGATGAACACTGAAGCTTTCTTT,CAGTQTGMNTEAFF
TRBV7-2,TRBJ1-1,-,-,TGTGCCAGCAGCATCCAAACAGGATTTAGCTACACTGAAGCTTTCTTT,CASSIQTGFSYTEAFF
TRBV19,TRBJ2-5,-,once,TGTGCCACCAAACAGGGAGGAGGAGAGACCCAGTACTTC,CATKQGGGETQYF
TRBV25-1,TRBJ2-7,-,-,TGTGCCAGCAGTGACCCTGAAAACCTGTACGAGCAGTACTTC,CASSDPENLYEQYF
TRBV7-2,TRBJ2-3,TRBD1,-,TGTGCCAGCAGCCCCCAGGGCAGGGGGTTCACAGATACGCAGTATTTT,CASSPQGRGFTDTQYF
TRBV4-3,TRBJ2-7,-,-,TGCGCCAGCAGCCAAGATCCACGGCAGGGAAGCTCCTACGAGCAGTACTTC,CASSQDPRQGSSYEQYF
TRBV20-1,TRBJ2-5,-,few,TGCAGTGCCCCAAAAAGGGGGCAAGAGACCCAGTACTTC,CSAPKRGQETQYF
TRBV7-9,TRBJ1-1,TRBD1,-,TGTGCCAGCACCGAGACAGGGATGAACACTGAAGCTTTCTTT,CASTETGMNTEAFF
TRBV7-9,TRBJ2-3,-,few,TGTGCCAGCAGCTCAACCTCGGACTCGACAGATACGCAGTATTTT,CASSSTSDSTDTQYF
TRBV7-2,TRBJ1-2,-,many,TGTGCCAGCAGCTTATGGGGAGGCCATGGCTACACCTTC,CASSLWGGHGYTF
TRBV7-9,TRBJ1-2,-,-,TGTGCCAGCACCCCAGCAGGGAACTATGGCTACACCTTC,CASTPAGNYGYTF
TRBV29-1,TRBJ2-7,-,-,TGCAGCGCCGCGCAGGGGAACGAGCAGTACTTC,CSAAQGNEQYF
TRBV4-3,TRBJ1-5,-,once,TGCGCCAGCAGCCAAGAGGCGGGTCTGGGCAATCAGCCCCAGCATTTT,CASSQEAGLGNQPQHF
TRBV7-6,TRBJ2-7,TRBD1,few,TGTGCCAGCAGCTCTGACAGGGGGTACGACGAGCAGTACTTC,CASSSDRGYDEQYF
TRBV2,TRBJ2-2,-,-,TGTGCCAGCACCGTACTGGCTAGTGGTACCGGGGAGCTGTTTTTT,CASTVLASGTGELFF
TRBV28,TRBJ1-4,-,-,TGTGCCAGCCGCGGACGGGCCCTTAATGAAAAACTGTTTTTT,CASRGRALNEKLFF
TRBV6-6,TRBJ1-2,TRBD1,many,TGTGCCAGCAGTTATAGGCAGGGGGATGGCTACACCTTC,CASSYRQGDGYTF
TRBV7-9,TRBJ1-2,TRBD1,once,TGTGCCAGCAGCGATACAAACGACAGGGCCCACTATGGCTACACCTTC,CASSDTNDRAHYGYTF
TRBV15,TRBJ2-7,-,-,TGTGCCACCAGCAGAAATGGGGGCTCCTACGAGCAGTACTTC,CATSRNGGSYEQYF
TRBV5-1,TRBJ2-5,-,many,TGCGCCAGCAGCTTGGGACAGCCGCCGGCGGAGACCCAGTACTTC,CASSLGQPPAETQYF
TRBV20-1,TRBJ2-7,-,few,TGCAGTGCTAGTCGGCCCCAAGACTACGAGCAGTACTTC,CSASRPQDYEQYF
TRBV5-1,TRBJ2-1,-,few,TGCGCCAGCAGCCTTGGGGGAGGAACGGGTTCCCTCAAGGTAAATGAGCAGTTCTTC,CASSLGGGTGSLKVNEQFF
TRBV6-5,TRBJ1-1,TRBD1,-,TGTGCCAGCAGCTCGGACAGGGGGCGGATGAACACTGAAGCTTTCTTT,CASSSDRGRMNTEAFF
TRBV27,TRBJ2-3,TRBD2,-,TGTGCCAGCAGTCCCCTAGCGGGGGGGCTCGATACGCAGTATTTT,CASSPLAGGLDTQYF
TRBV7-2,TRBJ2-7,-,few,TGTGCCAGCAGCTTAGCAGGGCTAAGGGACGAGCAGTACTTC,CASSLAGLRDEQYF
TRBV5-1,TRBJ2-7,TRBD1,-,TGCGCCAGCAGCCCAGGTGGGACAGACAGTTACGAGCAGTACTTC,CASSPGGTDSYEQYF
TRBV7-2,TRBJ2-7,-,-,TGTGCCAGCAGTCTAGGGAACAGCTGCGAGCAGTACTTC,CASSLGNSCEQYF
TRBV10-3,TRBJ1-2,-,-,TGTGCCATCAGTGAGTCGGAGGGCCGAGGCTACACCTTC,CAISESEGRGYTF
TRBV6-1,TRBJ1-4,-,few,TGTGCCAGCAGTGACTCGCTCGCGATCGCACTGTTTTTT,CASSDSLAIALFF
TRBV19,TRBJ2-7,-,-,TGTGCCAGTAGAGGGACCGGCGGGATTGACTACGAGCAGTACTTC,CASRGTGGIDYEQYF
TRBV25-1,TRBJ1-5,-,-,TGTGCCAGCAGTGAATCAGGGAAGTGGGAGCCCCAGCATTTT,CASSESGKWEPQHF
TRBV21-1,TRBJ2-1,-,-,TGTGCCATCAGCAAAGCAACCCCGTACAATGAGCAGTTCTTC,CAISKATPYNEQFF
TRBV6-2/TRBV6-3,TRBJ2-2,-,-,TGTGCCAGCAACCTCATACAGGGGACTACGAACACCGGGGAGCTGTTTTTT,CASNLIQGTTNTGELFF
TRBV25-1,TRBJ2-3,-,-,TGTGCCAGCAGTGGGCACGGCACCTTACCAGATACGCAGTATTTT,CASSGHGTLPDTQYF